These T cell receptor beta chains were read from a single sample in a study of T cell responses to AZD1222 COVID-19 vaccine. Profiled with immunoSEQ multiplex PCR; TCRdb holds only in-frame clones, not every one. The repertoire holds 150,000 to 200,000 clones, 85% to 95% seen once, with 1% to 1.5% in the top ten. The sequenced sample was peripheral blood, obtained on day 0 of AZD1222 vaccination. The receptors were gathered from an adult in good health. Each CDR3 is given with its conserved first and last residue. A D gene is named only where the DNA matches it firmly. Clone size is stated in some rows and not others, as once, few, many or a class when expanded.

NA TRBJ2-3 NA 15 TRBV4-2 TGTGCCAGCAGCCAAGTCCCCCCGGAGGCAGATACGCAGTATTTT CASSQVPPEADTQYF
NA TRBJ2-3 TRBD2 17 TRBV7-9 TGTGCCAGCAGCTCCTGGACTAGCGGGGGGGCGGAAGATACGCAGTATTTT CASSSWTSGGAEDTQYF
NA TRBJ1-6 NA 13 TRBV13 TGTGCCAGCAGCCGTTACAGGGATTCACCCCTCCACTTT CASSRYRDSPLHF
NA TRBJ2-1 NA 15 TRBV18 TGTGCCAGCTCACAAGGTGCGGGCTCCTACAATGAGCAGTTCTTC CASSQGAGSYNEQFF
NA TRBJ2-7 NA 12 TRBV30 TGTGCCTGGAGAGAACAGGGCCTCGGGCAGTACTTC CAWREQGLGQYF
NA TRBJ2-1 TRBD2 14 TRBV27 TGTGCCAGCAGGGTAGCGGGGGCCTACAATGAGCAGTTCTTC CASRVAGAYNEQFF
NA TRBJ2-3 TRBD2 17 TRBV7-6 TGTGCCAGCAGCTTAGCGGAACTAGCGGGGGGCACAGATACGCAGTATTTT CASSLAELAGGTDTQYF
once TRBJ1-6 NA 13 TRBV6-4 TGTGCCAGCAGGCAGGGTCTAGGTTCACCCCTCCACTTT CASRQGLGSPLHF
NA TRBJ1-2 NA 16 TRBV7-3 TGTGCCAGCAGCTTAATCCGGGGACGGATTAACTATGGCTACACCTTC CASSLIRGRINYGYTF
NA TRBJ1-1 NA 11 TRBV7-2 TGTGCCAGCAGCCCCCGGGCCGAAGCTTTCTTT CASSPRAEAFF
NA TRBJ2-1 NA 14 TRBV21-1 TGTGCCAGCAGCCAACGCCCCTCCTACAATGAGCAGTTCTTC CASSQRPSYNEQFF
NA TRBJ2-1 NA 15 TRBV4-2 TGTGCCAGCAGCGGCATGGGGGCGGCCTACAATGAGCAGTTCTTC CASSGMGAAYNEQFF
NA TRBJ1-2 TRBD1 17 TRBV11-2 TGTGCCAGCAGCCCTCAGGTGAGGGGGCACGGGAACTATGGCTACACCTTC CASSPQVRGHGNYGYTF
once TRBJ2-3 TRBD2 17 TRBV4-2 TGTGCCAGCAGCCAAGGGAGGGGCGGGGGAACCCCAGATACGCAGTATTTT CASSQGRGGGTPDTQYF
NA TRBJ1-3 NA 15 TRBV18 TGTGCCAGCTCACCACAGACGAGCTCTGGAAACACCATATATTTT CASSPQTSSGNTIYF